The clone carrying this TCR beta chain was counted between two and nine times. Its antigen is unknown. The entry originates in a study of blood T cells in healthy people across ages. A sample-barcoded 5' primer and a J-beta primer mix were used in a second PCR of about 6 to 11 cycles. One entry per CDR3 protein, called by TCRdb with MiXCR from the 5' RACE reads. The table includes over 1,300,000 distinct CDR3 sequences, roughly 59% detected once. Donors ranged from about 6 to 90 years old and were healthy Caucasians in Russia. Each sample used at least 6.5 million PBMCs. Points from the study as a whole: Greater diversity and more naive CD4+ cells were seen in long-lived donors than in aged donors. Diversity figures derived from one million T cells were judged to underestimate the true value.

CDR1 SQVTM and CDR2 ANQGSEA come from the germline V gene. Deletions cut 4 bases from V and 2 bases from J, with 12 bases between. The CDR3 length is 13 residues. The TCR sequence derives from a man aged 18-30 years in good health. Sequencing input: blood. The gene calls are TRBV29-1 and TRBJ2-7; a weak D match, TRBD2 (5 bases). The CDR3: CSVGDGKAYEQYF. CDR3 DNA sequence: TGCAGCGTTGGTGACGGGAAGGCCTACGAGCAGTACTTC.